These T cell receptor beta chains were read from a single sample in a study of T cells in Graves' hyperthyroidism and ophthalmopathy. Each CDR3 protein gets one entry after TCRdb re-called the multiplex PCR reads with MiXCR. Altogether fewer than 200,000 distinct CDR3 sequences are present, 9.4% being singletons, with the ten largest covering 22%. What was sequenced was blood. The receptors shown here come from a young woman with Graves' hyperthyroidism that later progressed to Graves' ophthalmopathy. CDR3s include the opening cysteine and the closing phenylalanine or tryptophan. The order of the fields is clone size, D gene, V gene, J gene, CDR3 DNA, CDR3 protein. D genes are given only for firm matches. The size entry is marked missing in some rows and otherwise reads once, few, many or a size class.

clone size: -
D gene: TRBD2
V gene: TRBV5-1
J gene: TRBJ2-5
CDR3 DNA: TGCGCCAGCAGCCCAGGGACTAGCGGGAGGTCGGAGACCCAGTACTTC
CDR3 protein: CASSPGTSGRSETQYF

clone size: many
D gene: TRBD1
V gene: TRBV28
J gene: TRBJ2-7
CDR3 DNA: TGTGCCAGCAACAAACATCGGACAGGGAAGGGCGAGCAGTACTTC
CDR3 protein: CASNKHRTGKGEQYF

clone size: -
D gene: -
V gene: TRBV20-1
J gene: TRBJ1-2
CDR3 DNA: TGCAGTGCTAGAGTGAGCGGCTCCGGCTACACCTTC
CDR3 protein: CSARVSGSGYTF

clone size: -
D gene: -
V gene: TRBV4-2
J gene: TRBJ1-2
CDR3 DNA: TGTGCCAGCAGCCAAGAAAGGCCCTCTTATGGCTACACCTTC
CDR3 protein: CASSQERPSYGYTF

clone size: many
D gene: -
V gene: TRBV14
J gene: TRBJ1-6
CDR3 DNA: TGTGCCAGCAGCCACCTGACCAGAGGATATTCACCCCTCCACTTT
CDR3 protein: CASSHLTRGYSPLHF

clone size: many
D gene: TRBD1
V gene: TRBV4-1
J gene: TRBJ1-2
CDR3 DNA: TGCGCCAGCAGCCCACGGGGTGGACAGGTCGCTTCTAATGGCTACACCTTC
CDR3 protein: CASSPRGGQVASNGYTF

clone size: many
D gene: -
V gene: TRBV19
J gene: TRBJ2-3
CDR3 DNA: TGTGCCACCAAGCCAACAGGGATCCAATCAGATACGCAGTATTTT
CDR3 protein: CATKPTGIQSDTQYF

clone size: few
D gene: -
V gene: TRBV30
J gene: TRBJ2-2
CDR3 DNA: TGTGCCTGGGACGTAAGGACTTCTAACACCGGGGAGCTGTTTTTT
CDR3 protein: CAWDVRTSNTGELFF

clone size: many
D gene: -
V gene: TRBV12-3/TRBV12-4
J gene: TRBJ2-2
CDR3 DNA: TGTGCCACCTCCGTTAGCGGTCCGAACACCGGGGAGCTGTTTTTT
CDR3 protein: CATSVSGPNTGELFF

clone size: many
D gene: -
V gene: TRBV20-1
J gene: TRBJ2-5
CDR3 DNA: TGCAGTGCTGCAAATACAGGTCTTCAAGAGACCCAGTACTTC
CDR3 protein: CSAANTGLQETQYF

clone size: few
D gene: TRBD2
V gene: TRBV5-4
J gene: TRBJ2-3
CDR3 DNA: TGTGCCAGCAGCTTGGGCGGGGGAATAACAGATACGCAGTATTTT
CDR3 protein: CASSLGGGITDTQYF

clone size: -
D gene: TRBD2
V gene: TRBV7-2
J gene: TRBJ2-7
CDR3 DNA: TGTGCCAGCAGCTTGGAGTTGGGACTAGCGGGAGGTTCCTACGAGCAGTACTTC
CDR3 protein: CASSLELGLAGGSYEQYF

clone size: many
D gene: TRBD1
V gene: TRBV6-1
J gene: TRBJ1-3
CDR3 DNA: TGTGCCACCAGACAGGGGCGAAGAAACACCATATATTTT
CDR3 protein: CATRQGRRNTIYF

clone size: many
D gene: -
V gene: TRBV28
J gene: TRBJ1-5
CDR3 DNA: TGTGCCAGCAGTTTCCAGGAACCCCAGCATTTT
CDR3 protein: CASSFQEPQHF

clone size: few
D gene: -
V gene: TRBV9
J gene: TRBJ2-2
CDR3 DNA: TGTGCCAGCAGCCTAAGGACAGAGGGCACCGGGGAGCTGTTTTTT
CDR3 protein: CASSLRTEGTGELFF

clone size: -
D gene: -
V gene: TRBV5-6
J gene: TRBJ2-4
CDR3 DNA: TGTGCCAGCAGCTTGAGGGGAAACATTCAGTACTTC
CDR3 protein: CASSLRGNIQYF

clone size: -
D gene: TRBD1
V gene: TRBV7-2
J gene: TRBJ1-6
CDR3 DNA: TGTGTCAGCAGCGTAAACCCCGGGACAGGCAATTCACCCCTCCGCTTT
CDR3 protein: CVSSVNPGTGNSPLRF

clone size: many
D gene: -
V gene: TRBV20-1
J gene: TRBJ1-1
CDR3 DNA: TGCAGTGCTAGACTGGCAGGGATGAACACTGAAGCTTTCTTT
CDR3 protein: CSARLAGMNTEAFF

clone size: once
D gene: -
V gene: TRBV5-4
J gene: TRBJ1-2
CDR3 DNA: TGTGCCAGCAGGCCCTGGGGGGGAACATATGGCTACACCTTC
CDR3 protein: CASRPWGGTYGYTF

clone size: many
D gene: TRBD1
V gene: TRBV6-1
J gene: TRBJ2-7
CDR3 DNA: TGTGCCAGCAGCTTTCGGACAGGGGCGATATACTACGAGCAGTACTTC
CDR3 protein: CASSFRTGAIYYEQYF

clone size: many
D gene: -
V gene: TRBV7-9
J gene: TRBJ2-7
CDR3 DNA: TGTGCCAGCAGCTCACCTCCGCTCGGTGGAGGGTACGAGCAGTACTTC
CDR3 protein: CASSSPPLGGGYEQYF

clone size: few
D gene: -
V gene: TRBV9
J gene: TRBJ2-2
CDR3 DNA: TGTGCCAGCAGCGTTTCTTTGACAGGCCCCGGGGAGCTGTTTTTT
CDR3 protein: CASSVSLTGPGELFF

clone size: many
D gene: -
V gene: TRBV4-1
J gene: TRBJ1-1
CDR3 DNA: TGCGCCAGCAGCCAAGGGTCAGGGTTCATGAACACTGAAGCTTTCTTT
CDR3 protein: CASSQGSGFMNTEAFF

clone size: many
D gene: -
V gene: TRBV20-1
J gene: TRBJ1-1
CDR3 DNA: TGCAGTGCTAGTCCATGGACGGCTGAAGCTTTCTTT
CDR3 protein: CSASPWTAEAFF

clone size: -
D gene: TRBD2
V gene: TRBV3-1
J gene: TRBJ2-3
CDR3 DNA: TGTGCCAGCAGCCGTAGCGGGACGGCAGCGGATACGCAGTATTTT
CDR3 protein: CASSRSGTAADTQYF

clone size: many
D gene: -
V gene: TRBV30
J gene: TRBJ2-1
CDR3 DNA: TGTGCCTGGAGTGTTGACCCGTTGGAGGTTCAGTTCTTC
CDR3 protein: CAWSVDPLEVQFF

clone size: many
D gene: TRBD2
V gene: TRBV12-3/TRBV12-4
J gene: TRBJ2-3
CDR3 DNA: TGTGCCAGCAGTTTTCAGAGGGAGGGCCCTAGCACAGATACGCAGTATTTT
CDR3 protein: CASSFQREGPSTDTQYF

clone size: many
D gene: TRBD1
V gene: TRBV28
J gene: TRBJ1-4
CDR3 DNA: TGTGCCAGCAGTATCACCGGGACAGTAGGAAAACTGTTTTTT
CDR3 protein: CASSITGTVGKLFF

clone size: many
D gene: TRBD2
V gene: TRBV25-1
J gene: TRBJ2-5
CDR3 DNA: TGTGCCAGCAGCCGCCGGGGGGGGGAAGAGACCCAGTACTTC
CDR3 protein: CASSRRGGEETQYF

clone size: many
D gene: -
V gene: TRBV6-1
J gene: TRBJ2-7
CDR3 DNA: TGTGCCAGCGAGGAGGTTGGGGGCACCCACCCCTACGAGCAGTACTTC
CDR3 protein: CASEEVGGTHPYEQYF

clone size: -
D gene: -
V gene: TRBV10-2
J gene: TRBJ1-6
CDR3 DNA: TGCGCCAGCAGTGAGTCCTTCATCGGTACGAGCGGTAATTCACCCCTCCACTTT
CDR3 protein: CASSESFIGTSGNSPLHF

clone size: many
D gene: -
V gene: TRBV2
J gene: TRBJ1-2
CDR3 DNA: TGTGCCAGCAGTGAATCAGGCATACGGTATGGCTACACCTTC
CDR3 protein: CASSESGIRYGYTF

clone size: many
D gene: TRBD2
V gene: TRBV7-8
J gene: TRBJ2-5
CDR3 DNA: TGTGCCAGCAGGGTTGGACGGGGGGGGCGCGGCCAAGAGACCCAGTACTTC
CDR3 protein: CASRVGRGGRGQETQYF

clone size: many
D gene: TRBD1
V gene: TRBV11-2
J gene: TRBJ2-3
CDR3 DNA: TGTGCCAGCAGCACCAGGGACAGGGGGTTCGCAGATACGCAGTATTTT
CDR3 protein: CASSTRDRGFADTQYF

clone size: many
D gene: TRBD1
V gene: TRBV2
J gene: TRBJ1-1
CDR3 DNA: TGTGCCAGCAGTGCGCTCGGGACAGAAATGAACACTGAAGCTTTCTTT
CDR3 protein: CASSALGTEMNTEAFF

clone size: many
D gene: -
V gene: TRBV12-3/TRBV12-4
J gene: TRBJ2-5
CDR3 DNA: TGTGCCAGCAGGGGGGGCTCCCAAGAGACCCAGTACTTC
CDR3 protein: CASRGGSQETQYF

clone size: many
D gene: -
V gene: TRBV15
J gene: TRBJ1-1
CDR3 DNA: TGTGCCACCAGCAGAGATGAGGTGCCTGAAGCTTTCTTT
CDR3 protein: CATSRDEVPEAFF

clone size: few
D gene: -
V gene: TRBV20-1
J gene: TRBJ1-6
CDR3 DNA: TGCAGTGCTAGCCAGGGCAAATCACCCCTCCACTTT
CDR3 protein: CSASQGKSPLHF

clone size: many
D gene: -
V gene: TRBV28
J gene: TRBJ2-1
CDR3 DNA: TGTGCCAGCAGTTTGTGGAGGGCCGACCGTCCTCCTAACAATGAGCAGTTCTTC
CDR3 protein: CASSLWRADRPPNNEQFF

clone size: many
D gene: -
V gene: TRBV7-9
J gene: TRBJ2-1
CDR3 DNA: TGTGCCAGCAGCTTAGGGACGGCCTCCTACAATGAGCAGTTCTTC
CDR3 protein: CASSLGTASYNEQFF

clone size: many
D gene: -
V gene: TRBV7-2
J gene: TRBJ1-5
CDR3 DNA: TGTGCCAGCAGCTTAGAGCAGGGTAGCAATCAGCCCCAGCATTTT
CDR3 protein: CASSLEQGSNQPQHF

clone size: many
D gene: -
V gene: TRBV29-1
J gene: TRBJ1-3
CDR3 DNA: TGCAGCGTTGGAGAGGGGGGCTATGGGGCTGGAAACACCATATATTTT
CDR3 protein: CSVGEGGYGAGNTIYF

clone size: few
D gene: TRBD2
V gene: TRBV4-1
J gene: TRBJ2-1
CDR3 DNA: TGCGCCAGCAGCCAAGATGGGACTAGAAGAAATGAGCAGTTCTTC
CDR3 protein: CASSQDGTRRNEQFF

clone size: few
D gene: TRBD2
V gene: TRBV4-2
J gene: TRBJ2-7
CDR3 DNA: TGTGCCAGCAGCCAAGAACAAGCGGCGGGAGTAGACGAGCAGTACTTC
CDR3 protein: CASSQEQAAGVDEQYF

clone size: few
D gene: TRBD1
V gene: TRBV28
J gene: TRBJ1-1
CDR3 DNA: TGTGCCAGCAGTTTACCGACAGGGGGCGATGAAGCTTTCTTT
CDR3 protein: CASSLPTGGDEAFF

clone size: many
D gene: -
V gene: TRBV12-3/TRBV12-4
J gene: TRBJ1-5
CDR3 DNA: TGTGCCAGCAGTTTAGGGCCCCGGTCCCAGCCCCAGCATTTT
CDR3 protein: CASSLGPRSQPQHF

clone size: few
D gene: TRBD2
V gene: TRBV20-1
J gene: TRBJ2-1
CDR3 DNA: TGCAGTGCTAGAGAACTAGCGGGTGCCTACAATGAGCAGTTCTTC
CDR3 protein: CSARELAGAYNEQFF

clone size: few
D gene: TRBD1
V gene: TRBV19
J gene: TRBJ2-7
CDR3 DNA: TGTGCCAGTAGTTCCTCCGGGACAGCCTACGAGCAGTACTTC
CDR3 protein: CASSSSGTAYEQYF

clone size: many
D gene: -
V gene: TRBV3-1
J gene: TRBJ1-1
CDR3 DNA: TGTGCCAGCAGCCATGGCGGGTCGGCTGAAGCTTTCTTT
CDR3 protein: CASSHGGSAEAFF

clone size: -
D gene: TRBD1
V gene: TRBV4-1
J gene: TRBJ2-7
CDR3 DNA: TGCGCCAGCAGCCAAGTTTCTGAAGGGGGCGTTTACGAGCAGTACTTC
CDR3 protein: CASSQVSEGGVYEQYF

clone size: many
D gene: -
V gene: TRBV7-9
J gene: TRBJ2-7
CDR3 DNA: TGTGCCAGCAGCCACGATTACGAGCAGTACTTC
CDR3 protein: CASSHDYEQYF

clone size: few
D gene: TRBD2
V gene: TRBV4-1
J gene: TRBJ2-1
CDR3 DNA: TGCGCCAGCAGCCCGGGACTAGCGGGAGAGCAGTTCTTC
CDR3 protein: CASSPGLAGEQFF

clone size: few
D gene: -
V gene: TRBV5-1
J gene: TRBJ1-5
CDR3 DNA: TGCGCCAGCAGCTTGCAGGGGAATCAGCCCCAGCATTTT
CDR3 protein: CASSLQGNQPQHF